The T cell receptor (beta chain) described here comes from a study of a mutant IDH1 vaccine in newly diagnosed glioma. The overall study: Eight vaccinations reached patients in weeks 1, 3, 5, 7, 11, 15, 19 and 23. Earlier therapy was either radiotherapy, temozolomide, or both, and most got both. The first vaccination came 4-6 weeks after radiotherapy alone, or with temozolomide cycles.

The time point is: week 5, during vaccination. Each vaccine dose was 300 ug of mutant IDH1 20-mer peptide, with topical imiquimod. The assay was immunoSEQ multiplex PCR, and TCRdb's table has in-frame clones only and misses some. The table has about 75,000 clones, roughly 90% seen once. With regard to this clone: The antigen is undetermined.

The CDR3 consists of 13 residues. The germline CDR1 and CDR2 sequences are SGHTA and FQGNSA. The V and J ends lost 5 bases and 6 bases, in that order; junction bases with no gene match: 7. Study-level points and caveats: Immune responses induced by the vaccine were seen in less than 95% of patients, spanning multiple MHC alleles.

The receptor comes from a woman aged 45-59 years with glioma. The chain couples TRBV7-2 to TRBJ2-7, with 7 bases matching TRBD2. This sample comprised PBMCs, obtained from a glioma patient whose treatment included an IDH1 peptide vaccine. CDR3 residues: CASSPRDYGEQYF. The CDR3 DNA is TGTGCCAGCAGCCCCCGGGACTATGGCGAGCAGTACTTC.